The next 2 T cell receptor beta chains were all read from a single sample in a study of follicular helper T cells after annual influenza vaccination. The assay was immunoSEQ multiplex PCR, and TCRdb's table has in-frame clones only and misses some. The table records fewer than 30,000 clones, about 82% of them present only once. Time point meaning: 2014-2015 season, pre-vaccination. Sequencing used CXCR5+ CD38- circulating T follicular helper cells from blood, obtained on the day of influenza vaccination. This sample's subset: circulating Tfh, non-naive CD4+CXCR5+PD-1+ (ICOS+CD38+ or ICOS-CD38-). These receptors came from an adult who received the influenza vaccine.

The chain carries TRBV6-6 and TRBJ2-5; no definite D call. With the DNA end fitting TRBJ2-7 better, the J assignment may be wrong. CDR1 is MNHNY, CDR2 SVGAGI, per germline (reference sequence). This CDR3 spans 12 amino acids. Written as DNA, the CDR3 is TGTGCCAGCAGTTACCCACTTTACGAGCAGTACTTC. Protein product: CASSYPLYEQYF.

The chain links TRBV5-1 to TRBJ1-6; weak D call: TRBD1 (5 bases). Trimming stripped 0 bases from V and 11 bases from J, with 15 bases between. From germline, CDR1 is SGHRS and CDR2 YFSETQ. CDR3 size: 15 residues. The CDR3 coding sequence is TGCGCCAGCAGCTTGGTGGGGCAGGGACTCGCACCCCTCCACTTT. Translated, it gives CASSLVGQGLAPLHF.